This T cell receptor (beta chain) was observed in a study of shared clonotypes between healthy human individuals. Study overall: Every donor yielded three CD4 naive, three CD4 memory, two CD8 naive and one CD8 memory plate.

TCRdb's table, derived via immunoSEQ multiplex PCR, lists solely in-frame clones and lacks some. The table includes roughly 770,000 clones, just over 95% detected once. Terminally differentiated effector memory CD45RA+ cells were excluded by CCR7 positive selection of CD45RO-negative cells. This clone was detected only once. Its antigen is unknown. The V gene's germline CDR1 is SEHNR and CDR2 FQNEAQ (reference sequence). V lost 3 bases to trimming and J lost 0 bases; unmatched junction nucleotides: 6. The CDR3 extends over 16 amino acids. Notes on the study in general: The sole specimen, blood, was sampled, and tissue repertoires likely differ. Some clonotypes were shared by all four sorted-subset donors, while others were not shared. The non-shared ones had lower generation probabilities than the shared ones. Several donors had 4% to 6.5% of their naive CD4 clonotypes in common.

Sequenced sample: naive CD8+ T cells sorted from blood. The sequence was collected from a man aged 30 to 39 in good health. The chain is built from TRBV7-9 and TRBJ2-7, with 9 nucleotides matching TRBD1. In nucleotides, the CDR3 is TGTGCCAGCAGCTTTAGGACAGGGGCCAGCTCCTACGAGCAGTACTTC. It is translated as CASSFRTGASSYEQYF.